What follows is one T cell receptor beta chain and its context. The CDR3 covers 15 residues. The germline gives CDR1 GTSNPN, CDR2 SVGIG (reference sequence). Trimming took 3 bases from V and 0 from J, leaving 14 bases between them. Seattle cases were enrolled at active infection and followed longitudinally. As processed by the authors: Amplification from reference gene primers served as the basis for estimated nucleated cell counts. Measured with immunoSEQ multiplex PCR; TCRdb has only the in-frame clones, and not every one. V, J and clone size are those of that table, while D and trimming were read from the DNA. The sample has approximately 500,000 clones; roughly nine tenths are singletons. These data belong to a study of blood T cell repertoires in COVID-19. Across the whole study: Samples taken during acute and convalescent COVID-19 were collected in the United States, Italy and Spain. Nucleic acid was either cDNA or gDNA, and it came from T cells, B-cell-depleted T cells, or PBMCs.

The chain links TRBV30 to TRBJ1-1; D call uncertain. This TCR derives from a woman between 45 and 65 years old with COVID-19, enrolled during active disease. The sequenced sample consisted of peripheral blood. CDR3 region: CAWSVGDSVNTEAFF. DNA of the CDR3: TGTGCCTGGAGCGTCGGGGATAGTGTGAACACTGAAGCTTTCTTT.